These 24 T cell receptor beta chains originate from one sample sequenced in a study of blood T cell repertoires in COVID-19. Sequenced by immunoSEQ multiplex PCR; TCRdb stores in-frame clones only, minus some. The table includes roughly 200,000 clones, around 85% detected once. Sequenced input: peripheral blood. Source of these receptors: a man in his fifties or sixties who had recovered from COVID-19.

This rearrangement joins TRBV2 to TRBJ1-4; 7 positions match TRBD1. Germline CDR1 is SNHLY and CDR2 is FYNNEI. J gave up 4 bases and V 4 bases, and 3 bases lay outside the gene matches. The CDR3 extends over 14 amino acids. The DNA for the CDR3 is TGTGCCAGCAGTGGGGACAGCCTTAATGAAAAACTGTTTTTT. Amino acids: CASSGDSLNEKLFF.

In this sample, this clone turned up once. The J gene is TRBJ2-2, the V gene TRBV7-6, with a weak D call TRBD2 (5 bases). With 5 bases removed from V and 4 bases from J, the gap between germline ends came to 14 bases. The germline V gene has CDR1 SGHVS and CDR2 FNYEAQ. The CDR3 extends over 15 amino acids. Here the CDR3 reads CASSPSGRGTGELFF. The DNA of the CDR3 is TGTGCCAGCAGCCCTAGTGGGAGAGGCACCGGGGAGCTGTTTTTT.

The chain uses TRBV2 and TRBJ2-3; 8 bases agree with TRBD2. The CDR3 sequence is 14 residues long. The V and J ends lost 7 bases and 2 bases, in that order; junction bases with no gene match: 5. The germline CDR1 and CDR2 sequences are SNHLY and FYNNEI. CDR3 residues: CASNIAGNTDTQYF. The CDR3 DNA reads TGTGCCAGCAATATAGCGGGAAACACAGATACGCAGTATTTT. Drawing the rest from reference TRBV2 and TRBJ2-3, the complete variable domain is EPEVTQTPSHQVTQMGQEVILRCVPISNHLYFYWYRQILGQKVEFLVSFYNNEISEKSEIFDDQFSVERPDGSNFTLKIRSTKLEDSAMYFCASNIAGNTDTQYFGPGTRLTVL.

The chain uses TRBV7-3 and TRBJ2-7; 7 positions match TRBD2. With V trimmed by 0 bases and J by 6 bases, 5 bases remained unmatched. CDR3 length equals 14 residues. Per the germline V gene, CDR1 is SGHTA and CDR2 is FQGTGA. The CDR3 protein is CASSLTGREAEQYF. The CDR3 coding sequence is TGTGCCAGCAGCTTAACGGGGAGGGAAGCCGAGCAGTACTTC.

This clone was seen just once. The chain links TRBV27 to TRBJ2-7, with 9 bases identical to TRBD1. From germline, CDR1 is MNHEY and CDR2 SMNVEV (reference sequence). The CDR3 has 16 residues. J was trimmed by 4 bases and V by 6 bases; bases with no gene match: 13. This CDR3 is CASSPGSGTGIYEQYF. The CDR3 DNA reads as TGTGCCAGCAGCCCTGGATCCGGGACAGGGATATACGAGCAGTACTTC.

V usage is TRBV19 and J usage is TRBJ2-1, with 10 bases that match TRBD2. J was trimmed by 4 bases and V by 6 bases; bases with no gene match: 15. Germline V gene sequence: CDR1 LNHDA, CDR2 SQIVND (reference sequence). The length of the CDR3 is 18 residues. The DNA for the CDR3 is TGTGCCAGTAGCCAGAACTATCCGGGACTAGCGCTTTACAATGAGCAGTTCTTC. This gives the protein CASSQNYPGLALYNEQFF.

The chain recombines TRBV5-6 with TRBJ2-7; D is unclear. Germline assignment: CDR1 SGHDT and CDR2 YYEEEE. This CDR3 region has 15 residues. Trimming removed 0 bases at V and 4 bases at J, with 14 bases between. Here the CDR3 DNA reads TGTGCCAGCAGCTTGGGAATTAGCTCAAGTTACGAGCAGTACTTC. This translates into CASSLGISSSYEQYF.

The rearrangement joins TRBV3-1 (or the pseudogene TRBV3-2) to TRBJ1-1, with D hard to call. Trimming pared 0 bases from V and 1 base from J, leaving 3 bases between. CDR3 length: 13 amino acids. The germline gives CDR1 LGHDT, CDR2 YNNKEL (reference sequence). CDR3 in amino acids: CASSQDWNTEAFF. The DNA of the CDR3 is TGTGCCAGCAGCCAAGACTGGAACACTGAAGCTTTCTTT.

The CDR3 reads CASSVSPLLYEQYF. In DNA form, the CDR3 reads TGTGCCAGCAGTGTCAGTCCTCTGCTCTACGAGCAGTACTTC. The chain uses TRBV25-1 and TRBJ2-7; D unresolved. Looked up from germline, CDR1 is MGHDK and CDR2 is SYGVNS. The CDR3 is 14 amino acids. Trimming cost V 4 bases and J 3 bases, with 13 bases left between them.

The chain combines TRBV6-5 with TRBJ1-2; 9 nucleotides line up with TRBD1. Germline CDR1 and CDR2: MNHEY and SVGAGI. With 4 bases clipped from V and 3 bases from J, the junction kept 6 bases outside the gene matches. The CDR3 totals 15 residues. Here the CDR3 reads CASSFAGTGYYGYTF. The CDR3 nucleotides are TGTGCCAGCAGTTTCGCCGGGACAGGGTACTATGGCTACACCTTC.

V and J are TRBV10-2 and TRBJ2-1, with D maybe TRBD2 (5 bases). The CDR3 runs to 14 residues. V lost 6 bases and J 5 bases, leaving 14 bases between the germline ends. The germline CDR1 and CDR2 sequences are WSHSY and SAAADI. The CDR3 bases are TGCGCCAGCAGGGACTTTGAAACCGACAATGAGCAGTTCTTC. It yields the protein CASRDFETDNEQFF.

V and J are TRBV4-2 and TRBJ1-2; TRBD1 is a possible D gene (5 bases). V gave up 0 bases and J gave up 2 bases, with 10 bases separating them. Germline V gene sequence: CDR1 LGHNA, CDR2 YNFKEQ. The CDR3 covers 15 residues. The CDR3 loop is CASSQDHRTNYGYTF. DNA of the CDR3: TGTGCCAGCAGCCAAGATCATCGGACAAACTATGGCTACACCTTC.

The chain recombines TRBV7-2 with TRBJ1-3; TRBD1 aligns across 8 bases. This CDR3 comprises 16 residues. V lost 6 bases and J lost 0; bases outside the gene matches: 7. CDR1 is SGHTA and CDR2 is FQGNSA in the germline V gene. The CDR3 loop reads CASRTTGANSGNTIYF. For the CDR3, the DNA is TGTGCCAGCAGAACGACAGGGGCGAACTCTGGAAACACCATATATTTT.

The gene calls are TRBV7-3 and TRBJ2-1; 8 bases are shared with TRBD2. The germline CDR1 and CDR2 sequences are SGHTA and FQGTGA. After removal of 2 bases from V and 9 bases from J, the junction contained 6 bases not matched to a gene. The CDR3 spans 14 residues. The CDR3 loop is CASSLSAGGGEQFF. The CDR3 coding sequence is TGTGCCAGCAGCTTATCCGCGGGAGGCGGTGAGCAGTTCTTC.

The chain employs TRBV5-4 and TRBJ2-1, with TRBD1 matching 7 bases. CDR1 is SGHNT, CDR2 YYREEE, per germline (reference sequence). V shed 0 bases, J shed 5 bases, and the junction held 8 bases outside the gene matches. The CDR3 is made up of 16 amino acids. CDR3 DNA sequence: TGTGCCAGCAGCTTGGGATTTGGGACAGTCGACAATGAGCAGTTCTTC. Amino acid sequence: CASSLGFGTVDNEQFF.

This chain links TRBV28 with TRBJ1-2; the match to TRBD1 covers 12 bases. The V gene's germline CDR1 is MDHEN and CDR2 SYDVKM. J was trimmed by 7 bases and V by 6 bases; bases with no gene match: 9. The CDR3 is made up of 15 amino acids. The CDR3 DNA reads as TGTGCCAGCAGACCTACGGGACAGGGGGCGAGTGGCTACACCTTC. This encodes CASRPTGQGASGYTF.

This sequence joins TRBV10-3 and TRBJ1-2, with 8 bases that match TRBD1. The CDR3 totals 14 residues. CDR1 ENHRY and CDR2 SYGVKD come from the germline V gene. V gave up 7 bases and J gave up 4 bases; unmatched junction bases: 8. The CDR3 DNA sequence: TGTGCCATCACCCAAGACAGGGGTAGCTATGGCTACACCTTC. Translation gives CAITQDRGSYGYTF.

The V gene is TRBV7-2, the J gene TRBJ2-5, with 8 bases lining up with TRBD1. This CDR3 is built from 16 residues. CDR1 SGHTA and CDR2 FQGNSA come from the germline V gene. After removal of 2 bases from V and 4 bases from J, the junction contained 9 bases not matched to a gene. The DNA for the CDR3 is TGTGCCAGCAGCTTATTTGCAGGGGGCACGTTAGAGACCCAGTACTTC. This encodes CASSLFAGGTLETQYF.

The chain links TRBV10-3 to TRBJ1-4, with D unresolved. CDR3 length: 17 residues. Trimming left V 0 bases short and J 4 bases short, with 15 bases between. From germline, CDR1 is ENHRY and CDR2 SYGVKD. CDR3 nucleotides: TGTGCCATCAGTGAGTCAAATTTCGAGGGAAGTAATGAAAAACTGTTTTTT. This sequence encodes CAISESNFEGSNEKLFF.

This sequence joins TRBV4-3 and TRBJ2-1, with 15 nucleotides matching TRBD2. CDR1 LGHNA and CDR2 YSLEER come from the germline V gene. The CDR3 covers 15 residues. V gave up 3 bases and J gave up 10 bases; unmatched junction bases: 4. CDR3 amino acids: CASSQGLAGGREQFF. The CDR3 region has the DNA TGCGCCAGCAGCCAGGGACTAGCGGGAGGAAGGGAGCAGTTCTTC.

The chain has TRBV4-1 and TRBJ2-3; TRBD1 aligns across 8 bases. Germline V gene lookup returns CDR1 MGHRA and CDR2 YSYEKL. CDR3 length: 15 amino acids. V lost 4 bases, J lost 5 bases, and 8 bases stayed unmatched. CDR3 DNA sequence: TGCGCCAGCAGCCGAGGACAGGGCCTTGGAGATACGCAGTATTTT. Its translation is CASSRGQGLGDTQYF.

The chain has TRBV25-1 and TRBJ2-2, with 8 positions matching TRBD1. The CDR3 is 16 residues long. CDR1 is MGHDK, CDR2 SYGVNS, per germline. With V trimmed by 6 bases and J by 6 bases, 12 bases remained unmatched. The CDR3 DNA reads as TGTGCCAGCAGACAGGGGGGACCAGCGATACCCGGGGAGCTGTTTTTT. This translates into CASRQGGPAIPGELFF.

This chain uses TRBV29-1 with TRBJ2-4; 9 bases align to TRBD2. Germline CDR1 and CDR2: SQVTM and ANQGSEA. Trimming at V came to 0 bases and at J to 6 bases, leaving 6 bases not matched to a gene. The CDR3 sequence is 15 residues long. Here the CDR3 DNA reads TGCAGCGTTGAAGACCTAACTAGCGGGCGAAACATTCAGTACTTC. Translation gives CSVEDLTSGRNIQYF.

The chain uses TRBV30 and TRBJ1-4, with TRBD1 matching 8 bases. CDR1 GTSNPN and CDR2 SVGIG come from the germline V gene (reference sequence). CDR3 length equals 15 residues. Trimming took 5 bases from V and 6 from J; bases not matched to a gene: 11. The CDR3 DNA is TGTGCCTGGGGGATGGAAGGACAGGGATATGAAAAACTGTTTTTT. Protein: CAWGMEGQGYEKLFF.